This T cell receptor beta chain came from a study of cytomegalovirus exposure and HLA in healthy donors. Study-level findings and limits: There were several of the most significant clusters that appeared linked to common viral pathogens in a later analysis. The majority of CMV-associated TCR beta chains were reported as apparently HLA-restricted in a later analysis. Among donors in an Asian-associated ancestry cluster, a later analysis reportedly found fewer N-insertions than the approximately 700-donor mean. When analyzed later, a missense DCLRE1C variant was found to be linked to TCR beta V- and J-gene trimming.

Deletions cut 0 bases from V and 7 bases from J, with 12 bases between. Germline loops: CDR1 MGHRA, CDR2 YSYEKL. CDR3 length equals 15 residues. For this clone: Its matching antigen is unknown.

With 60 Vbeta and 13 Jbeta primers, the PCR was carried out. Here immunoSEQ multiplex PCR was the method, and the copy in TCRdb shows in-frame clones only, minus some. Recorded for this sample: about 72,000 clones. The sample taken for sequencing was PBMCs. This receptor was identified in a woman aged 35 to 49 in good health and CMV-seropositive. The J gene is TRBJ1-4, the V gene TRBV4-1; no clear D gene. CDR3 in amino acids: CASSQDRWSFEKLFF. For the CDR3, the DNA is TGCGCCAGCAGCCAAGATAGGTGGAGTTTTGAAAAACTGTTTTTT.